The clone carrying this T cell receptor beta chain was seen a handful of times. Its antigen is currently unknown. Germline V gene data show CDR1 as ENHRY and CDR2 as SYGVKD. The CDR3 has 16 residues. V shed 3 bases and J 1 base; nucleotides not matched to a gene: 7. The data derive from a study of post-analysis software for immune sequencing data. Study summary: Relapsing-remitting, secondary progressive and progressive-relapsing forms of multiple sclerosis all featured among disease courses. Notes on the study in general: Multiple sclerosis patients showed significantly lower normalized Chao1 diversity than controls did. Strong co-clustering by F measure was seen for same-batch samples. Patients showed TRBV5-6, TRBV5-1 and TRBV20-1 among four to six TRBV segments more frequent than in controls.

Prepared libraries of TCR beta cDNA carried unique molecular identifiers. T cells numbering roughly 0.85 to 10 million gave rise to 400,000 to 550,000 cDNA molecules. From the PCR reads, TCRdb called clonotypes with MiXCR, one entry per CDR3 protein. Here the sample spans approximately 460,000 distinct CDR3 sequences, approximately 45% being singletons. This sequence joins TRBV10-3 and TRBJ1-1; 8 nucleotides agree with TRBD1. This receptor was obtained from a girl aged 5-17 years with multiple sclerosis. The material sequenced was blood. As DNA, the CDR3 is TGTGCCATCAGTGACAGGGGGCTGTCGGCGAACACTGAAGCTTTCTTT. Translated: CAISDRGLSANTEAFF.